The clone carrying this TCR delta chain has only a few counts. The junction shows a germline mismatch at one end, possibly a read error. These data belong to a study of gamma-delta chains in newborns, infants, children. Study summary: Innate gammadelta T cells reportedly expand polyclonally right after birth, driven by microbial exposure, per the title.

TCRdb reanalyzed the reads using CATT. The repertoire holds around 11,000 delta-chain clones, approximately 8.2% seen once, with more than 3.5% in the top ten. The sequenced sample was blood. The sequence was collected from a child who was a newborn, infant or young child, either healthy, febrile or measles-vaccinated (not recorded which).

CDR3 sequence: CARDLLGDTPDKLIF. The CDR3 bases are TGTGCCCGTGACTTACTGGGGGATACGCCCGATAAACTCATCTTT. The V call is TRDV2, the J call TRDJ1, with 13 positions matching TRDD3. CDR1 and CDR2 (germline): GEAIGNYY, EKD. The CDR3 totals 15 residues.